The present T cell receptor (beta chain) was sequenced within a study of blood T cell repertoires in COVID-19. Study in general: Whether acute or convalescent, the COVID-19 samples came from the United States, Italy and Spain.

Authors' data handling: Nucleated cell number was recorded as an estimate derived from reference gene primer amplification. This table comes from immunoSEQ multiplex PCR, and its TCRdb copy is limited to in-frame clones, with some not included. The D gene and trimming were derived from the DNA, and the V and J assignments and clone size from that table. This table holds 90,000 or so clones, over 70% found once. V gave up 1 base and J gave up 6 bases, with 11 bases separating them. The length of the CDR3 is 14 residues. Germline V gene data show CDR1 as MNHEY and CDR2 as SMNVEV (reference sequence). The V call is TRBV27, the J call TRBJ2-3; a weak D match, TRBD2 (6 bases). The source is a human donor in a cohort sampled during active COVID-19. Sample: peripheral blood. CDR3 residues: CASSLFRETDTQYF. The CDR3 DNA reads TGTGCCAGCAGTTTATTCCGGGAGACGGATACGCAGTATTTT.